The subject of this entry is one T cell receptor beta chain. Random hexamers were used to reverse transcribe an amount of 0.5 to 1 ug RNA. One entry per CDR3 protein, called by TCRdb with MiXCR from the immunoSEQ multiplex PCR reads. The data hold 200,000 to 300,000 distinct CDR3 sequences, with about 96% observed a single time. This sample is part of a study of CD8 T cells in Susac syndrome. On the study more broadly: When blood was collected, patients with Susac syndrome were therapy-naive, were taking corticosteroids, or were receiving intravenous immunoglobulin alone.

Patients with Susac syndrome met the recently defined diagnostic criteria for definite or probable disease. From germline, CDR1 is MDHEN and CDR2 SYDVKM. Trimming pared 5 bases from V and 3 bases from J, leaving 11 bases between. The CDR3 has 13 amino acids. This TCR derives from a human donor with Susac syndrome. The sample was CD4+ T cells from PBMCs. This chain links TRBV28 with TRBJ2-7; D remains unclear. The DNA of the CDR3 is TGTGCCAGCAGTAACGCGGATATCTACGAGCAGTACTTC. Translating gives CASSNADIYEQYF.